This T cell receptor beta chain was recovered during a study of blood T cell repertoires in COVID-19. Looking at the study overall: COVID-19 samples, acute and convalescent, were from the United States, Italy and Spain. PBMCs, B-cell-depleted T cells, or T cells provided the cDNA or gDNA that made up the material.

Original handling: Estimation of nucleated cell counts was performed using reference gene primer amplification. Clones were read by immunoSEQ multiplex PCR, and TCRdb kept only the in-frame ones, dropping some. V and J calls and clone size are copied from that table; D and trimming were computed from the DNA. This table has more than 85,000 clones, less than 85% appearing once. This clone was detected only once. Trimming cost V 0 bases and J 4 bases; bases outside gene matches: 1. The CDR3 runs 14 residues. Germline V lookup: CDR1 KGHSH, CDR2 LQKENI. The receptor's source is a woman aged 80 or older with acute or convalescent COVID-19. The chain uses TRBV18 and TRBJ2-7, with 9 bases aligning to TRBD1. The sample consisted of peripheral blood. CDR3 sequence (DNA): TGTGCCAGCTCACCACCGGGACAGGGTTACGAGCAGTACTTC. It encodes CASSPPGQGYEQYF.